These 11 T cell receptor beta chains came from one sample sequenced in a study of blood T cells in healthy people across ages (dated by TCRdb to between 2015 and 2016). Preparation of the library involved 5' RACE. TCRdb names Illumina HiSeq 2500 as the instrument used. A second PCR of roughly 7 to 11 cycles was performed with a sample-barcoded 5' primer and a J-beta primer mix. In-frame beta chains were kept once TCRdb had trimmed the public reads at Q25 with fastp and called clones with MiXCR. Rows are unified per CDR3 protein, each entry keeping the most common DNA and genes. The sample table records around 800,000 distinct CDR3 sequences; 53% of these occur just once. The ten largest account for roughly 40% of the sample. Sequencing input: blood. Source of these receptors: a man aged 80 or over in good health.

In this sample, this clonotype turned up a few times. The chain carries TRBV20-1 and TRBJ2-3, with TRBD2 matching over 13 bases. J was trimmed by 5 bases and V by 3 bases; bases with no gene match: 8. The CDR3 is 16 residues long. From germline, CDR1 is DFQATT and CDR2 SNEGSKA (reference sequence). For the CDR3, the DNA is TGCAGTGCTAGGCGGACTAGCGGGAGTTGGATAGATACGCAGTATTTT. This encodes CSARRTSGSWIDTQYF.

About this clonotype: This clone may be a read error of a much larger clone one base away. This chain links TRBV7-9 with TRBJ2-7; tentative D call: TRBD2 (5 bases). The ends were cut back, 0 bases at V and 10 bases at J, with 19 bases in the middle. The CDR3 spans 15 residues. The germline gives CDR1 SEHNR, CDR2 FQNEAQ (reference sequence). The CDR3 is CASSLAGREEGIQYF. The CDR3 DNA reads TGTGCCAGCAGCTTAGCGGGCCGGGAAGAAGGGATCCAGTACTTC. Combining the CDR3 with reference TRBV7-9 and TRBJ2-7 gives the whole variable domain DTGVSQNPRHKITKRGQNVTFRCDPISEHNRLYWYRQTLGQGPEFLTYFQNEAQLEKSRLLSDRFSAERPKGSFSTLEIQRTEQGDSAMYLCASSLAGREEGIQYFGPGTRLTVT.

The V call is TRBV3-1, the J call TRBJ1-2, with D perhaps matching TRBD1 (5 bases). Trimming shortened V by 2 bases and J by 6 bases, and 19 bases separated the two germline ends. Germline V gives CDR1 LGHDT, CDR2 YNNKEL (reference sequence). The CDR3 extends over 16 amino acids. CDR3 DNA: TGTGCCAGCAGCCAAAATCCGACAGTTCCGCGGGATGGCTACACCTTC. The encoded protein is CASSQNPTVPRDGYTF.

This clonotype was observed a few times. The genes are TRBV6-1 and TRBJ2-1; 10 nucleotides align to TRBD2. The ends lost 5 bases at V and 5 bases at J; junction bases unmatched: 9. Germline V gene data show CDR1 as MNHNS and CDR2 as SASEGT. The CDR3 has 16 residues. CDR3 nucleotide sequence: TGTGCCAGCAGTCCCATTACTAGCGGGAAGCACAATGAGCAGTTCTTC. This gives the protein CASSPITSGKHNEQFF.

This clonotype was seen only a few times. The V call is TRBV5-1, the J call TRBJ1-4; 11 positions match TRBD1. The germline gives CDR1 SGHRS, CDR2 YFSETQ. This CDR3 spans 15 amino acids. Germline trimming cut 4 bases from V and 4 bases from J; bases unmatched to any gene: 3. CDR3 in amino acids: CASSGGTGGNEKLFF. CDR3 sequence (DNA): TGCGCCAGCAGCGGCGGGACAGGGGGTAATGAAAAACTGTTTTTT. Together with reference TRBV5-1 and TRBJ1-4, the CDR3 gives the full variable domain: KAGVTQTPRYLIKTRGQQVTLSCSPISGHRSVSWYQQTPGQGLQFLFEYFSETQRNKGNFPGRFSGRQFSNSRSEMNVSTLELGDSALYLCASSGGTGGNEKLFFGSGTQLSVL.

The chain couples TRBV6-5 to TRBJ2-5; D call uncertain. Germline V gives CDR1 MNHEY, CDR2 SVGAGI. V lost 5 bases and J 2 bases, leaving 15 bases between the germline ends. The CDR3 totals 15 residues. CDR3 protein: CASSIGDGRQETQYF. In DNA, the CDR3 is TGTGCCAGCAGTATTGGGGATGGAAGGCAAGAGACCCAGTACTTC.

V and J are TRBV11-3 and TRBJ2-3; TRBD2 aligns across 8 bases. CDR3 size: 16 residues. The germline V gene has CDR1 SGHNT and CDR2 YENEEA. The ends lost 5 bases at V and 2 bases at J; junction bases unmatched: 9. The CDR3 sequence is CASSPGAGGPTDTQYF. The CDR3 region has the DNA TGTGCCAGCAGCCCTGGGGCGGGAGGCCCCACAGATACGCAGTATTTT.

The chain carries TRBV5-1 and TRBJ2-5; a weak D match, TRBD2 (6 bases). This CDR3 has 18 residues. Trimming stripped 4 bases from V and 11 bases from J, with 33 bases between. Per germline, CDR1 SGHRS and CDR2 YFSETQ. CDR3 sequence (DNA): TGCGCCAGCAGCGAGAATAGCGGAAGTGGCTCCTCTACGGGTGAGCAGTACTTC. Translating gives CASSENSGSGSSTGEQYF.

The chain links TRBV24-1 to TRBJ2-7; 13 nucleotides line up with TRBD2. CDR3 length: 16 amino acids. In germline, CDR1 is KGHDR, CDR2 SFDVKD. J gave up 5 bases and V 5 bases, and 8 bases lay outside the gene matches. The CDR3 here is CATSASGTSGMHEQYF. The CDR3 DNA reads TGTGCCACCAGTGCCTCCGGGACTAGCGGGATGCACGAGCAGTACTTC.

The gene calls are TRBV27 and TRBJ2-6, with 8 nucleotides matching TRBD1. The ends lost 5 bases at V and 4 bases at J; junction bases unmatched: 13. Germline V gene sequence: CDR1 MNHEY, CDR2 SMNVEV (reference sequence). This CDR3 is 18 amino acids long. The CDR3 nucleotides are TGTGCCAGCAGTCCCTGGACAGGGCAATCCGCCGGGGCCAACGTCCTGACTTTC. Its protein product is CASSPWTGQSAGANVLTF.

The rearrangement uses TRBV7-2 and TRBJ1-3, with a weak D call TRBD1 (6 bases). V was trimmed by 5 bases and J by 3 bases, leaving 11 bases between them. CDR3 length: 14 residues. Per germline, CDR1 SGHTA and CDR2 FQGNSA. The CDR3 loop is CASSKRGFGNTIYF. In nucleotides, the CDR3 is TGTGCCAGCAGCAAGAGGGGGTTTGGAAACACCATATATTTT.